Shown below are 14 T cell receptor beta chains from a single sample sequenced in a study of blood T cell repertoires in COVID-19. Some clones are missing from TCRdb's copy, which holds only in-frame ones; the method was immunoSEQ multiplex PCR. The table records 100,000 to 110,000 clones, just over 85% of them present only once. What was sequenced was peripheral blood. The receptors derive from a human donor in a cohort sampled during active COVID-19.

The chain uses TRBV21-1 and TRBJ2-5; the DNA was not compared with TRBD1, the D call given in the table. TRBV21-1 is recorded as a pseudogene. This CDR3 is 16 amino acids long. The CDR3 DNA reads as TGTGCCAGCAGCAGGCCGAGGGACACCCGCCGGGAGACCCAGTACTTC. Protein product: CASSRPRDTRRETQYF.

This chain joins TRBV19 and TRBJ1-2; possible D gene TRBD1, 5 bases. Germline CDR1 reads LNHDA; CDR2 reads SQIVND (reference sequence). Deletions cut 7 bases from V and 4 bases from J, with 16 bases between. The CDR3 is made up of 14 amino acids. The CDR3: CASTPSPGGYGYTF. Written as DNA, the CDR3 is TGTGCCAGTACCCCCTCCCCGGGGGGCTATGGCTACACCTTC.

The chain recombines TRBV5-6 with TRBJ1-1; TRBD1 aligns across 8 bases. V shed 3 bases and J 1 base; nucleotides not matched to a gene: 5. The CDR3 contains 15 residues. CDR1 is SGHDT, CDR2 YYEEEE, per germline. The CDR3 protein is CASSWRQGRNTEAFF. In DNA form, the CDR3 reads TGTGCCAGCAGCTGGAGACAGGGGCGGAACACTGAAGCTTTCTTT.

This sequence joins TRBV6-5 and TRBJ1-5; no definite D call. The germline gives CDR1 MNHEY, CDR2 SVGAGI. Trimming pared 5 bases from V and 0 bases from J, leaving 11 bases between. The CDR3 spans 15 residues. This CDR3 is CASSKRQDSNQPQHF. As DNA, the CDR3 is TGTGCCAGCAGTAAACGCCAGGATAGCAATCAGCCCCAGCATTTT.

The chain has TRBV24-1 and TRBJ2-7; perhaps TRBD1 as D (5 bases). The CDR3 spans 16 residues. CDR1 is KGHDR, CDR2 SFDVKD, per germline. The V and J ends lost 3 bases and 5 bases respectively, with 19 bases between them. CDR3 coding DNA: TGTGCCACCAGTGATCCCTCAGGCCGGCAGGGCCACGAGCAGTACTTC. It encodes CATSDPSGRQGHEQYF.

Details on this clone: This may arise from a read error, as a much more abundant clone is one base away. V gene TRBV6-5 combines with J gene TRBJ1-3; D is uncertain. Trimming stripped 5 bases from V and 0 bases from J, with 5 bases between. Per germline, CDR1 MNHEY and CDR2 SVGAGI. This CDR3 is 13 amino acids long. CDR3 sequence: CASSRDSGNTIYF. The CDR3 DNA is TGTGCCAGCAGTCGAGACTCTGGAAACACCATATATTTT.

This chain links TRBV3-1 (or the pseudogene TRBV3-2) with TRBJ2-1, with no clear D. The V and J ends lost 4 bases and 4 bases respectively, with 8 bases between them. The CDR3 totals 13 residues. Germline V gene data show CDR1 as LGHDT and CDR2 as YNNKEL (reference sequence). The CDR3 coding sequence is TGTGCCAGCAGCCGTGACTTGTACAATGAGCAGTTCTTC. Amino acids: CASSRDLYNEQFF.

The V call is TRBV19, the J call TRBJ1-3; D gene unclear. This CDR3 is built from 14 residues. CDR1 LNHDA and CDR2 SQIVND come from the germline V gene (reference sequence). With 7 bases removed from V and 0 bases from J, the gap between germline ends came to 10 bases. The CDR3 reads CASKTSFSGNTIYF. CDR3 nucleotide sequence: TGTGCCAGTAAAACCAGTTTCTCTGGAAACACCATATATTTT.

This clone was seen more than once but under ten times. The chain combines TRBV5-1 with TRBJ2-7; no definite D call. V was shortened by 0 bases and J by 6 bases, with 13 bases between the two germline ends. CDR3 length: 14 residues. CDR1 is SGHRS, CDR2 YFSETQ, per germline. CDR3 region: CASSLDSAAREQYF. The CDR3 bases are TGCGCCAGCAGCTTGGACTCCGCGGCTCGCGAGCAGTACTTC.

V usage is TRBV19 and J usage is TRBJ1-2; tentatively, D is TRBD1 (6 bases). Germline V gene data show CDR1 as LNHDA and CDR2 as SQIVND (reference sequence). Trimming left V 3 bases short and J 5 bases short, with 10 bases between. The length of the CDR3 is 13 residues. The CDR3 here is CASSIRTEYGYTF. The CDR3 region has the DNA TGTGCCAGTAGTATTCGGACAGAGTATGGCTACACCTTC.

This clone has more than one count but fewer than ten. The chain combines TRBV11-2 with TRBJ2-7; 8 bases align to TRBD1. After removal of 6 bases from V and 2 bases from J, the junction contained 6 bases not matched to a gene. CDR1 is SGHAT and CDR2 is FQNNGV in the germline V gene. This CDR3 spans 14 amino acids. In DNA, the CDR3 is TGTGCCAGCAGACCCCGGGACAGGCCCTACGAGCAGTACTTC. This gives the protein CASRPRDRPYEQYF.

In DNA form, the CDR3 reads TGTGCCAGCAGAGTCATACCGGGACAGGGACAGCCCCAGCATTTT. As protein: CASRVIPGQGQPQHF. The chain joins TRBV6-5 to TRBJ1-5; 9 nucleotides agree with TRBD1. The CDR3 sequence is 15 residues long. Germline values: CDR1 MNHEY, CDR2 SVGAGI. The junction had 10 bases not matched to a gene; V was cut back by 6 bases and J by 7 bases.

A single count supports this clone. The chain couples TRBV24-1 to TRBJ2-7, with 11 nucleotides matching TRBD2. Per germline, CDR1 KGHDR and CDR2 SFDVKD. Trimming at V came to 6 bases and at J to 4 bases, leaving 13 bases not matched to a gene. This CDR3 contains 17 residues. The CDR3 sequence is CATSWGLQLAGEYEQYF. CDR3 in DNA: TGTGCCACCAGTTGGGGACTTCAACTAGCGGGAGAATACGAGCAGTACTTC.

The chain carries TRBV5-1 and TRBJ1-5; D may be TRBD1 (5 bases). Trimming removed 4 bases from V and 7 bases from J, with 12 bases in between. This CDR3 spans 13 amino acids. Germline-derived CDR1 and CDR2 are SGHRS and YFSETQ. The DNA for the CDR3 is TGCGCCAGCAGCCTGGGCGGGGGGCAGCCCCAGCATTTT. Translation: CASSLGGGQPQHF.